Each of the 10 T cell receptor beta chains below was sequenced from the same sample in a study of blood T cell repertoires in COVID-19. Some clones are missing from TCRdb's copy, which holds only in-frame ones; the method was immunoSEQ multiplex PCR. Among nearly 200,000 clones listed, roughly four fifths were seen once. Sequenced input: peripheral blood. All receptors come from a human donor with acute or convalescent COVID-19. The donor label of this sample is uncertain.

The chain recombines TRBV2 with TRBJ2-7; a weak D match, TRBD2 (5 bases). The V gene's germline CDR1 is SNHLY and CDR2 FYNNEI. V lost 3 bases, J lost 6 bases, and 15 bases lay in between. This CDR3 spans 14 amino acids. This CDR3 reads CASSEMGEEFEQYF. The CDR3 coding sequence is TGTGCCAGCAGTGAGATGGGAGAGGAGTTCGAGCAGTACTTC.

The chain recombines TRBV11-2 with TRBJ1-4, with a possible D match to TRBD1 (5 bases). Between the trimmed V and J ends, which lost 5 bases and 8 bases, there was a span of 18 bases. Germline CDR1 reads SGHAT; CDR2 reads FQNNGV. The CDR3 contains 15 residues. The CDR3 spells CASSRPPGKGEKLFF. The CDR3 coding sequence is TGTGCCAGCAGCCGTCCACCAGGGAAAGGGGAAAAACTGTTTTTT.

This chain joins TRBV9 and TRBJ2-5, with a tentative D call TRBD2 (5 bases). Trimming removed 0 bases from V and 5 bases from J, with 11 bases in between. The CDR3 runs 14 residues. Germline V lookup: CDR1 SGDLS, CDR2 YYNGEE. The CDR3 sequence: CASSVGGVGETQYF. For the CDR3, the DNA is TGTGCCAGCAGCGTAGGGGGAGTTGGTGAGACCCAGTACTTC.

As to this clone: Different DNA sequences within this sample yield the same CDR3. The rearrangement links TRBV5-4 to TRBJ2-7; TRBD1 aligns across 7 bases. The CDR3 contains 13 residues. CDR1 is SGHNT and CDR2 is YYREEE in the germline V gene (reference sequence). J gave up 3 bases and V 0 bases, and 0 bases lay outside the gene matches. CDR3 sequence reads: CASSLDRGYEQYF. The CDR3 bases are TGTGCCAGCAGCTTGGACAGGGGCTACGAGCAGTACTTC.

The chain uses TRBV18 and TRBJ2-3, with D possibly matching TRBD2 (5 bases). The V gene lost 2 bases and the J gene lost 5 bases, with 14 bases spanning the gap. The CDR3 loop spans 15 amino acids. Germline CDR1 and CDR2: KGHSH and LQKENI. The CDR3 is CASSPGEKGRDTQYF. The CDR3 coding sequence is TGTGCCAGCTCACCAGGGGAGAAGGGAAGAGATACGCAGTATTTT.

The chain combines TRBV7-2 with TRBJ2-2; TRBD2 aligns across 7 bases. Germline loops: CDR1 SGHTA, CDR2 FQGNSA. CDR3 length: 15 amino acids. V gave up 1 base and J gave up 6 bases; unmatched junction bases: 5. This CDR3 is CASSLGGSGAGELFF. In DNA, the CDR3 is TGTGCCAGCAGCTTAGGCGGGAGCGGGGCCGGGGAGCTGTTTTTT.

This clone came up many times. The CDR3 spells CASSTGTSGRASFF. CDR3 in DNA: TGTGCCAGTAGTACCGGGACTAGCGGGAGGGCCTCGTTCTTC. This chain links TRBV19 with TRBJ2-1, with 16 bases aligning to TRBD2. CDR3 length equals 14 residues. Trimming at V came to 4 bases and at J to 15 bases, leaving 6 bases not matched to a gene. CDR1 and CDR2 from the germline V gene are LNHDA and SQIVND (reference sequence).

The chain links TRBV12-3 or TRBV12-4 to TRBJ2-1; D possibly corresponds to TRBD1 (6 bases). V was shortened by 7 bases and J by 1 base, with 8 bases between the two germline ends. The CDR3 spans 13 residues. CDR3 region: CASKTGSYNEQFF. The CDR3 DNA sequence: TGTGCCAGCAAAACAGGGTCCTACAATGAGCAGTTCTTC.

CDR3 sequence (DNA): TGTGCCAGCAGCCCCCGGGGGACTAGTTCTTACAATGAGCAGTTCTTC. It yields the protein CASSPRGTSSYNEQFF. The chain combines TRBV9 with TRBJ2-1; the match to TRBD2 covers 8 bases. V was clipped by 4 bases and J by 4 bases; unmatched bases: 10. This CDR3 has 16 residues. The germline gives CDR1 SGDLS, CDR2 YYNGEE. The full variable domain, rest sourced from reference TRBV9 and TRBJ2-1, is DSGVTQTPKHLITATGQRVTLRCSPRSGDLSVYWYQQSLDQGLQFLIQYYNGEERAKGNILERFSAQQFPDLHSELNLSSLELGDSALYFCASSPRGTSSYNEQFFGPGTRLTVL.

The chain uses TRBV18 and TRBJ2-7; D gene unclear. V was cut by 1 base and J by 7 bases, with 14 bases left in between. CDR3 length: 14 amino acids. Germline assignment: CDR1 KGHSH and CDR2 LQKENI. The CDR3 loop reads CASSPLDEALEQYF. The CDR3 nucleotides read TGTGCCAGCTCACCACTCGACGAGGCCCTAGAGCAGTACTTC.